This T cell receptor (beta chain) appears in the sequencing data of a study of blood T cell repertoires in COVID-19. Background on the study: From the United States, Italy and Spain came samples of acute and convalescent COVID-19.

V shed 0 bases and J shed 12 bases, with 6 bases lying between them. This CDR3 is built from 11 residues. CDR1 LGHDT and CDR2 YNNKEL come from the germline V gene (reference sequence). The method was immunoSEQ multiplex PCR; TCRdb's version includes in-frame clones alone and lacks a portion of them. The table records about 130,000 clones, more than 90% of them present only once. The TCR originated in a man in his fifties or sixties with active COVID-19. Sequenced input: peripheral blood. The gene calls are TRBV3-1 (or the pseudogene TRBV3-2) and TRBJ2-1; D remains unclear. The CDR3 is CASSQDIRQFF. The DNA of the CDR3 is TGTGCCAGCAGCCAAGATATTAGGCAGTTCTTC.